These 24 T cell receptor beta chains were sequenced from one sample in a study of blood T cell repertoires in COVID-19 (TCRdb year 2020). Libraries were made using the immunoSEQ multiplex PCR assay. Entries here come from immuneACCESS through TCRdb and include only in-frame sequences with V and J called. Some clones fail to appear in such tables; in the studies checked, an unresolved V gene covers under half of the shortfall, and the cause of the remainder is unknown. For this sample the table gives a few hundred thousand clones, of which approximately 87% were detected only once. Of the sample, over 2% is held by the ten largest clones. The sequencing input was peripheral blood. The receptors were sampled from a woman in her 50s with acute or convalescent COVID-19.

This chain connects TRBV6-4 to TRBJ2-1, with 13 bases lining up with TRBD2. V lost 6 bases and J lost 8; bases outside the gene matches: 7. This CDR3 spans 15 amino acids. Germline CDR1 is MRHNA and CDR2 is SNTAGT. The CDR3 DNA reads as TGTGCCAGCAGGCAACTAGCGGGAGGGCCCTATGAGCAGTTCTTC. Protein product: CASRQLAGGPYEQFF.

This chain joins TRBV5-4 and TRBJ2-7; 8 positions match TRBD2. CDR1 and CDR2 from the germline V gene are SGHNT and YYREEE (reference sequence). CDR3 size: 16 residues. Losses at the gene ends were 4 bases for V and 5 bases for J; bases not matched to a gene: 14. The DNA of the CDR3 is TGTGCCAGCAGCGGATACCGGGAGGGCCCTCGCAACGAGCAGTACTTC. It translates to CASSGYREGPRNEQYF.

J is TRBJ2-3 and V is TRBV10-3; D uncertain. Per the germline V gene, CDR1 is ENHRY and CDR2 is SYGVKD. V lost 7 bases to trimming and J lost 0 bases, with 8 bases between them. The CDR3 sequence is 13 residues long. CDR3 loop: CAIKLSSTDTQYF. The CDR3 region has the DNA TGTGCCATCAAATTATCTAGCACAGATACGCAGTATTTT.

This clone turned up a few times. V gene TRBV11-3 combines with J gene TRBJ2-7; 7 bases map to TRBD1. With V trimmed by 2 bases and J by 2 bases, 3 bases remained unmatched. Germline lookup yields CDR1 SGHNT and CDR2 YENEEA. The length of the CDR3 is 14 residues. This chain's CDR3 is CASSLTGDPYEQYF. The CDR3 DNA sequence: TGTGCCAGCAGCTTAACAGGGGATCCCTACGAGCAGTACTTC.

The chain has TRBV10-3 and TRBJ2-1, with 13 nucleotides matching TRBD2. V shed 3 bases, J shed 4 bases, and the junction held 9 bases outside the gene matches. The CDR3 consists of 18 residues. Germline loops: CDR1 ENHRY, CDR2 SYGVKD. CDR3 nucleotide sequence: TGTGCCATCAGTGACACAGAAAGACTAGCGGGAGGATACAATGAGCAGTTCTTC. Amino acids: CAISDTERLAGGYNEQFF.

V gene TRBV9 combines with J gene TRBJ2-1; a possible D gene is TRBD2 (5 bases). Per the germline V gene, CDR1 is SGDLS and CDR2 is YYNGEE. V was clipped by 0 bases and J by 4 bases, with 17 bases between them. The CDR3 extends over 17 amino acids. The CDR3 protein is CASSVAPPSRSYNEQFF. DNA of the CDR3: TGTGCCAGCAGCGTAGCTCCCCCTAGCCGTTCGTACAATGAGCAGTTCTTC.

The CDR3 sequence is CASNGLAGGPAETQYF. CDR3 bases: TGTGCCAGCAATGGACTAGCGGGAGGGCCCGCGGAGACCCAGTACTTC. The rearrangement joins TRBV2 to TRBJ2-5; 15 bases are shared with TRBD2. The CDR3 is 16 residues long. CDR1 SNHLY and CDR2 FYNNEI come from the germline V gene. V trimming: 7 bases; J trimming: 5 bases; junction bases outside the gene matches: 8.

The chain uses TRBV11-2 and TRBJ2-4, with 9 nucleotides matching TRBD2. The CDR3 is 15 residues long. Per germline, CDR1 SGHAT and CDR2 FQNNGV. The J segment lost 7 bases and the V segment lost 1 base, leaving 5 bases of the junction unmatched. DNA for the CDR3: TGTGCCAGCAGCTTAGGGGCGGGAGGGGAGAACATTCAGTACTTC. This gives the protein CASSLGAGGENIQYF.

Only a few counts were recorded for this clone. The V and J genes are TRBV18 and TRBJ2-3, with D maybe TRBD1 (5 bases). The germline CDR1 and CDR2 sequences are KGHSH and LQKENI. Trimming removed 3 bases from V and 1 base from J, with 11 bases in between. The CDR3 has 15 amino acids. This chain's CDR3 is CASSPTDTGTDTQYF. The CDR3 DNA follows: TGTGCCAGCTCACCGACAGACACCGGCACAGATACGCAGTATTTT.

CDR3 DNA sequence: TGTGCCAGAAGCTTTACAGGAATAGTAGATTCACCCCTCCACTTT. As protein: CARSFTGIVDSPLHF. The chain links TRBV5-3 to TRBJ1-6; tentative D call: TRBD1 (5 bases). Being an ORF, TRBV5-3 has a function that is uncertain. The V end lost 2 bases, the J end lost 8 bases, and 14 bases lay between the germline ends. This CDR3 is built from 15 residues.

The chain carries TRBV29-1 and TRBJ2-7, with 12 bases lining up with TRBD2. The V gene end was trimmed by 6 bases and the J gene end by 5 bases; junction bases not matched to a gene: 8. The CDR3 spans 14 residues. CDR1 SQVTM and CDR2 ANQGSEA come from the germline V gene. For the CDR3, the DNA is TGCAGCGTGCGTTCACTAGCGGGAGGTGACGAGCAGTACTTC. This sequence encodes CSVRSLAGGDEQYF.

The chain recombines TRBV7-5 with TRBJ1-2; TRBD1 was called by the table and not checked on the DNA. TRBV7-5 is described as a pseudogene. The CDR3 spans 14 residues. This CDR3 reads CARSLARGRHGYTF. CDR3 sequence (DNA): TGTGCCAGAAGCTTAGCCAGGGGACGGCATGGCTACACCTTC.

V gene TRBV6-2 or TRBV6-3 combines with J gene TRBJ2-7; TRBD1 is a possible D gene (6 bases). Trimming took 5 bases from V and 4 from J, leaving 21 bases between them. This CDR3 region has 16 residues. Germline V lookup: CDR1 MNHEY, CDR2 SVGEGT. CDR3 DNA: TGTGCCAGCAGTCCCGGTGGCCAGGGGTCGGCTTACGAGCAGTACTTC. Protein sequence: CASSPGGQGSAYEQYF.

The rearrangement links TRBV5-4 to TRBJ1-6; weak D call: TRBD1 (6 bases). Germline V lookup: CDR1 SGHNT, CDR2 YYREEE (reference sequence). The CDR3 runs to 13 residues. Trimming shortened V by 7 bases and J by 8 bases, and 13 bases separated the two germline ends. CDR3 region: CASLTGPHSPLHF. The DNA of the CDR3 is TGTGCCAGCTTGACAGGCCCTCATTCACCCCTCCACTTT.

The chain uses TRBV2 and TRBJ2-2; the D gene is possibly TRBD2 (6 bases). Trimming stripped 4 bases from V and 7 bases from J, with 10 bases between. This CDR3 is built from 13 residues. Germline V CDR1 and CDR2: SNHLY, FYNNEI. CDR3 nucleotides: TGTGCCAGCAGTGGGGCGCGGGGCGGGGAGCTGTTTTTT. The encoded protein is CASSGARGGELFF. The variable domain in full, completed from reference TRBV2 and TRBJ2-2, reads EPEVTQTPSHQVTQMGQEVILRCVPISNHLYFYWYRQILGQKVEFLVSFYNNEISEKSEIFDDQFSVERPDGSNFTLKIRSTKLEDSAMYFCASSGARGGELFFGEGSRLTVL.

V and J are TRBV28 and TRBJ2-7; 10 nucleotides match TRBD2. Germline loops: CDR1 MDHEN, CDR2 SYDVKM. This CDR3 spans 14 amino acids. Germline trimming cut 2 bases from V and 4 bases from J; bases unmatched to any gene: 2. CDR3 protein: CASSLLAGEYEQYF. CDR3 DNA: TGTGCCAGCAGTTTACTAGCGGGAGAGTACGAGCAGTACTTC.

J is TRBJ1-2 and V is TRBV19, with D hard to call. Germline lookup yields CDR1 LNHDA and CDR2 SQIVND (reference sequence). Trimming removed 0 bases from V and 2 bases from J, with 4 bases in between. The CDR3 runs to 13 residues. The CDR3 loop reads CASSIDRNYGYTF. CDR3 bases: TGTGCCAGTAGTATAGACAGGAACTATGGCTACACCTTC.

CDR3 sequence (DNA): TGTGCCAGCAGTCCCCTGGGGGGAGCGGGAGAGCAGTTCTTC. Translated: CASSPLGGAGEQFF. The genes are TRBV6-5 and TRBJ2-1; TRBD2 aligns across 7 bases. This CDR3 is built from 14 residues. The germline gives CDR1 MNHEY, CDR2 SVGAGI. The V gene end was trimmed by 5 bases and the J gene end by 10 bases; junction bases not matched to a gene: 11.

The genes are TRBV5-1 and TRBJ2-3; the D is unclear. The CDR3 is 14 amino acids. In germline, CDR1 is SGHRS, CDR2 YFSETQ. The V gene lost 3 bases and the J gene lost 9 bases, with 17 bases spanning the gap. CDR3 region: CASSSTAALQTQYF. CDR3 sequence (DNA): TGCGCCAGCAGCTCAACGGCGGCACTCCAAACGCAGTATTTT. The variable domain in full, completed from reference TRBV5-1 and TRBJ2-3, reads KAGVTQTPRYLIKTRGQQVTLSCSPISGHRSVSWYQQTPGQGLQFLFEYFSETQRNKGNFPGRFSGRQFSNSRSEMNVSTLELGDSALYLCASSSTAALQTQYFGPGTRLTVL.

This clone has a single count. This chain connects TRBV7-9 to TRBJ2-3; 9 positions agree with TRBD2. V was clipped by 1 base and J by 0 bases; unmatched bases: 8. This CDR3 is 18 amino acids long. Germline V gene data show CDR1 as SEHNR and CDR2 as FQNEAQ (reference sequence). The CDR3 sequence: CASSLVFGTSGSTDTQYF. DNA of the CDR3: TGTGCCAGCAGCTTAGTGTTCGGTACTAGCGGGAGCACAGATACGCAGTATTTT.

This clone was observed once. The rearrangement uses TRBV3-1 (or the pseudogene TRBV3-2) and TRBJ1-1; a possible D gene is TRBD1 (5 bases). This CDR3 has 14 residues. The ends were cut back, 0 bases at V and 9 bases at J, with 14 bases in the middle. Looked up from germline, CDR1 is LGHDT and CDR2 is YNNKEL (reference sequence). The CDR3 here is CASSQDSGGEKAFF. The CDR3 nucleotides read TGTGCCAGCAGCCAAGATAGCGGGGGAGAAAAAGCTTTCTTT.

The V call is TRBV29-1, the J call TRBJ2-4; TRBD1 aligns across 7 bases. Per germline, CDR1 SQVTM and CDR2 ANQGSEA. CDR3 size: 14 residues. V shed 4 bases and J 8 bases; nucleotides not matched to a gene: 11. CDR3 DNA: TGCAGCGTTGTCAACAGGGGATACATGGACATTCAGTACTTC. It yields the protein CSVVNRGYMDIQYF.

The chain couples TRBV5-1 to TRBJ1-1; 7 positions match TRBD1. The CDR3 consists of 18 residues. CDR1 SGHRS and CDR2 YFSETQ come from the germline V gene. The V and J ends lost 6 bases and 1 base, in that order; junction bases with no gene match: 18. The CDR3 here is CASTPKMTGTPENTEAFF. As DNA, the CDR3 is TGCGCCAGCACCCCGAAAATGACAGGGACCCCCGAGAACACTGAAGCTTTCTTT.

In this sample, this clone turned up a few times. V is TRBV2 and J is TRBJ2-6; TRBD2 is a possible D gene (5 bases). Between the trimmed V and J ends, which lost 6 bases and 4 bases, there was a span of 16 bases. The length of the CDR3 is 16 residues. Germline V gene lookup returns CDR1 SNHLY and CDR2 FYNNEI. CDR3 residues: CASRRSVSSGANVLTF. The DNA for the CDR3 is TGTGCCAGCAGAAGGTCCGTGTCTAGCGGGGCCAACGTCCTGACTTTC.